This T cell receptor (beta chain) originates from a study of blood T cell repertoires in COVID-19. For the study at large: Sites across the United States, Italy and Spain contributed samples from acute and convalescent COVID-19. PBMCs, B-cell-depleted T cells, or T cells were the source of the cDNA or gDNA that made up the material.

Authors' processing steps: Using reference gene primer amplification, nucleated cell counts were estimated. Repertoires were generated with immunoSEQ multiplex PCR, while TCRdb's copy carries only in-frame clones and drops some. The V and J calls and the clone size are those of that table, but D and trimming were determined from the DNA. This table holds about 170,000 clones, approximately 89% found once. V shed 2 bases and J shed 7 bases, with 8 bases lying between them. The CDR3 runs to 12 residues. Germline CDR1 is MDHEN and CDR2 is SYDVKM. Grouping used clinical history reported by participants in a survey and questionnaire.

V is TRBV28 and J is TRBJ1-2; D perhaps matches TRBD1 (5 bases). What was sequenced was PBMCs or T cells enriched from blood (not recorded which). The clonotype was recovered from a woman under 30 who had recovered from COVID-19. In nucleotides, the CDR3 is TGTGCCAGCAGTTTACGGGGGGGTGGCTACACCTTC. This gives the protein CASSLRGGGYTF.